This TCR beta chain was obtained from a study of shared clonotypes between healthy human individuals. V lost 5 bases to trimming and J lost 3 bases; unmatched junction nucleotides: 6. The CDR3 covers 16 residues. CDR1 SEHNR and CDR2 FQNEAQ come from the germline V gene (reference sequence). This clone appeared a single time. The protocol was immunoSEQ multiplex PCR, while the TCRdb copy is restricted to in-frame clones and leaves out a portion. The sample includes around 2.5 million clones, 93% of them seen just once. This chain connects TRBV7-9 to TRBJ1-4; 10 nucleotides line up with TRBD1. The sequenced sample was naive CD4+ T cells from PBMCs. The sample's subset: CD45RA+ positively selected. The clonotype originates from a man younger than 35 in good health. Some clones in this sample may be carry-over from other donors' samples. The CDR3 is CASSAGQGGPNEKLFF. The CDR3 region has the DNA TGTGCCAGCAGCGCAGGACAGGGGGGCCCTAATGAAAAACTGTTTTTT. Filled out from reference TRBV7-9 and TRBJ1-4, the complete variable domain reads DTGVSQNPRHKITKRGQNVTFRCDPISEHNRLYWYRQTLGQGPEFLTYFQNEAQLEKSRLLSDRFSAERPKGSFSTLEIQRTEQGDSAMYLCASSAGQGGPNEKLFFGSGTQLSVL.